The rows below give T cell receptor beta chains drawn from one sample of a study of cytomegalovirus exposure and HLA in healthy donors. Assay used: immunoSEQ multiplex PCR; TCRdb lists only in-frame clones, some missing. In the table there are approximately 140,000 clones, 88% of which are singletons. Sequenced: PBMCs. The receptors stem from a woman between 40 and 55 years old in good health and CMV-seronegative. The CDR3 runs from the conserved cysteine through the conserved F or W. D genes are given only for firm matches. Not every row has a clone size; where given, it reads once, few, many or a size class.

CDR3 DNA: TGTGCCAGCAGCTTGAGTAGCGTCTACAATGAGCAGTTCTTC; CDR3 protein: CASSLSSVYNEQFF; J gene: TRBJ2-1; clone size: .; V gene: TRBV5-5; D gene: .
CDR3 DNA: TGTGCCAGCAGCAAAGACAGGGAAGACACTGAAGCTTTCTTT; CDR3 protein: CASSKDREDTEAFF; J gene: TRBJ1-1; clone size: .; V gene: TRBV7-9; D gene: TRBD1
CDR3 DNA: TGTGCCAGTAGCCCAACCGGGACTAGTTATAATTCACCCCTCCACTTT; CDR3 protein: CASSPTGTSYNSPLHF; J gene: TRBJ1-6; clone size: .; V gene: TRBV19; D gene: .
CDR3 DNA: TGTGCCAGCAGTGATCGTCTAGCGTCGGAGACCCAGTACTTC; CDR3 protein: CASSDRLASETQYF; J gene: TRBJ2-5; clone size: once; V gene: TRBV2; D gene: .
CDR3 DNA: TGTGCCAGCAGCTTCGCAGCGGGAGCGGGGACCGGGGAGCTGTTTTTT; CDR3 protein: CASSFAAGAGTGELFF; J gene: TRBJ2-2; clone size: .; V gene: TRBV7-2; D gene: TRBD2
CDR3 DNA: TGTGCCAGCAGCCCCCGTCGAAACACCATATATTTT; CDR3 protein: CASSPRRNTIYF; J gene: TRBJ1-3; clone size: few; V gene: TRBV6-5; D gene: .
CDR3 DNA: TGTGCCAGCAGTTTAACTAGCGGAGTATTAGGGGAGCTGTTTTTT; CDR3 protein: CASSLTSGVLGELFF; J gene: TRBJ2-2; clone size: few; V gene: TRBV27; D gene: TRBD2
CDR3 DNA: TGCGCCAGCAGCTTGGGAGACAGAAAAGGAAACACCATATATTTT; CDR3 protein: CASSLGDRKGNTIYF; J gene: TRBJ1-3; clone size: .; V gene: TRBV5-1; D gene: .
CDR3 DNA: TGTGCCAGCAGTATCAGGGGTAGTGGAAACACCATATATTTT; CDR3 protein: CASSIRGSGNTIYF; J gene: TRBJ1-3; clone size: once; V gene: TRBV6-5; D gene: .
CDR3 DNA: TGCGCCAGCAGTGAGTCGAGGTTCACTGAAGCTTTCTTT; CDR3 protein: CASSESRFTEAFF; J gene: TRBJ1-1; clone size: .; V gene: TRBV10-1; D gene: .
CDR3 DNA: TGCGCCAGCAGCTGGAGTAGCGGGAGCTACGAGCAGTACTTC; CDR3 protein: CASSWSSGSYEQYF; J gene: TRBJ2-7; clone size: .; V gene: TRBV4-3; D gene: TRBD2
CDR3 DNA: TGCGCCAGCAGCGCGGGACTCTCGCCAACTAATGAAAAACTGTTTTTT; CDR3 protein: CASSAGLSPTNEKLFF; J gene: TRBJ1-4; clone size: .; V gene: TRBV5-1; D gene: .
CDR3 DNA: TGTGCCAGCAGCTTGAACAGGGGGCCGGGTGGCTACACCTTC; CDR3 protein: CASSLNRGPGGYTF; J gene: TRBJ1-2; clone size: once; V gene: TRBV5-5; D gene: TRBD1
CDR3 DNA: TGTGCTAGCAGCTTAGAGCAGGGCAGAGCCGGGGAGCTGTTTTTT; CDR3 protein: CASSLEQGRAGELFF; J gene: TRBJ2-2; clone size: .; V gene: TRBV7-7; D gene: .
CDR3 DNA: TGTGCCAGCAGCCGGTCTAGGGGCACCAGTAATGAGCAGTTCTTC; CDR3 protein: CASSRSRGTSNEQFF; J gene: TRBJ2-1; clone size: .; V gene: TRBV27; D gene: .
CDR3 DNA: TGTGCCAGCAGCGCGACCGGGACAGGGCGACGGACTGAAGCTTTCTTT; CDR3 protein: CASSATGTGRRTEAFF; J gene: TRBJ1-1; clone size: once; V gene: TRBV11-2; D gene: TRBD1
CDR3 DNA: TGTGCCAGCAGTTTAGCTGTCGGGACAGGTTCCGGGGAAGCTTTCTTT; CDR3 protein: CASSLAVGTGSGEAFF; J gene: TRBJ1-1; clone size: .; V gene: TRBV28; D gene: TRBD1
CDR3 DNA: TGTGCCAGTAGTGGACAGGGGTCCTACAATGAGCAGTTCTTC; CDR3 protein: CASSGQGSYNEQFF; J gene: TRBJ2-1; clone size: .; V gene: TRBV19; D gene: TRBD1
CDR3 DNA: TGTGCCAGCAGTTTGAAGCAGGGGGAGAGGAAACTGTTTTTT; CDR3 protein: CASSLKQGERKLFF; J gene: TRBJ1-4; clone size: .; V gene: TRBV28; D gene: TRBD1
CDR3 DNA: TGTTCCAGCAGCTTATACGGGAATCAGCCCCAGCATTTT; CDR3 protein: CSSSLYGNQPQHF; J gene: TRBJ1-5; clone size: .; V gene: TRBV7-9; D gene: .
CDR3 DNA: TGCGCCAGCAGCCGTCCGGGACTCCAAAACACTGAAGCTTTCTTT; CDR3 protein: CASSRPGLQNTEAFF; J gene: TRBJ1-1; clone size: .; V gene: TRBV4-1; D gene: .
CDR3 DNA: TGTGCCAGCAGGTCGACCCGGGACAGGGGTGACACTGAAGCTTTCTTT; CDR3 protein: CASRSTRDRGDTEAFF; J gene: TRBJ1-1; clone size: .; V gene: TRBV13; D gene: TRBD1
CDR3 DNA: TGTGCCAGCAGCCAAGAGGGCGGACCCACTGAAGCTTTCTTT; CDR3 protein: CASSQEGGPTEAFF; J gene: TRBJ1-1; clone size: .; V gene: TRBV2; D gene: .
CDR3 DNA: TGTGCCAGCAGTGAAGGACAGGGCGGAGATGCTTATGGCTACACCTTC; CDR3 protein: CASSEGQGGDAYGYTF; J gene: TRBJ1-2; clone size: .; V gene: TRBV6-1; D gene: TRBD1
CDR3 DNA: TGTGCCAGCAGCTTAACGCCGGGGCTTCGGGAGGGCTACACCTTC; CDR3 protein: CASSLTPGLREGYTF; J gene: TRBJ1-2; clone size: .; V gene: TRBV7-3; D gene: .
CDR3 DNA: TGTGCCAGCAGTTTAGGGGGACAGGGCCGAGGCTACACCTTC; CDR3 protein: CASSLGGQGRGYTF; J gene: TRBJ1-2; clone size: .; V gene: TRBV28; D gene: TRBD1
CDR3 DNA: TGTGCCAGCAGCTTGGTTAACAGCATGAACACTGAAGCTTTCTTT; CDR3 protein: CASSLVNSMNTEAFF; J gene: TRBJ1-1; clone size: few; V gene: TRBV5-8; D gene: .
CDR3 DNA: TGCGCCAGCAGCGGGGGAGGGGGCTCTGGAAACACCATATATTTT; CDR3 protein: CASSGGGGSGNTIYF; J gene: TRBJ1-3; clone size: .; V gene: TRBV5-1; D gene: .
CDR3 DNA: TGTGCCAGCAGTTCAACGAGGCGGGAGCAGTACTTC; CDR3 protein: CASSSTRREQYF; J gene: TRBJ2-4; clone size: once; V gene: TRBV7-3; D gene: TRBD2
CDR3 DNA: TGTGCCAGCAGCGTCGCGGGACCAGCAGCAGATACGCAGTATTTT; CDR3 protein: CASSVAGPAADTQYF; J gene: TRBJ2-3; clone size: few; V gene: TRBV5-4; D gene: .
CDR3 DNA: TGTGCCAGCAGAGACGACTGGGACAGGTCTGGTGGCTACACCTTC; CDR3 protein: CASRDDWDRSGGYTF; J gene: TRBJ1-2; clone size: few; V gene: TRBV6-1; D gene: TRBD1